The text below deals with one TCR beta chain. The sample belongs to a study of CD8 T cells in Susac syndrome. This CDR3 spans 15 amino acids. V dropped 0 bases and J dropped 5 bases, with 13 bases sitting between them. From germline, CDR1 is SGHAT and CDR2 FQNNGV. From blood CD8+ and CD4+ T cells, the TCR beta chain was sequenced. Controls matched for age and sex were healthy donors. FACS was used to enrich TEMRA cells, whereas the CD8+ and CD4+ T cells were obtained by negative isolation. Reverse transcription of roughly 0.5 to 1 ug RNA was carried out with random hexamers. Amplification of the TCR beta CDR3 was carried out by immunoSEQ multiplex PCR, which spanned a total of 54 Vbeta and 13 Jbeta segments. In TCRdb, the immunoSEQ multiplex PCR reads were re-called with MiXCR into one record per CDR3 protein. The repertoire includes 75,000 to 100,000 distinct CDR3 sequences, over 90% of them detected once, and less than 0.3% sits in the top ten.

The V gene is TRBV11-2, the J gene TRBJ1-1; possibly TRBD1 for D (6 bases). The TCR was taken from a human donor in good health. Sequencing was carried out using CD8+ T cells from PBMCs. The CDR3 loop reads CASSLEGGEWTEAFF. CDR3 sequence (DNA): TGTGCCAGCAGCTTAGAAGGGGGGGAGTGGACTGAAGCTTTCTTT. The full variable domain, its missing parts supplied by reference TRBV11-2 and TRBJ1-1, is EAGVAQSPRYKIIEKRQSVAFWCNPISGHATLYWYQQILGQGPKLLIQFQNNGVVDDSQLPKDRFSAERLKGVDSTLKIQPAKLEDSAVYLCASSLEGGEWTEAFFGQGTRLTVV.